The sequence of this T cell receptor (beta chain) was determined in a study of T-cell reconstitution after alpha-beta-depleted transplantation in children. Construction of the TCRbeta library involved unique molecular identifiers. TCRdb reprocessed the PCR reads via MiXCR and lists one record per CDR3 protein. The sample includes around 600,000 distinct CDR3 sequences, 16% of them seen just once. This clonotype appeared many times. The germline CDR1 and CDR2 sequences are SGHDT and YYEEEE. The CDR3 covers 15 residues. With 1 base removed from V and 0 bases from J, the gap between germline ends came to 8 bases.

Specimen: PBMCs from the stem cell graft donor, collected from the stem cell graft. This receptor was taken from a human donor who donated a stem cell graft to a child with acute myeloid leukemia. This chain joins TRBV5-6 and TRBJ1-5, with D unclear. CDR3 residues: CASSLTGNSNQPQHF. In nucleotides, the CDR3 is TGTGCCAGCAGCTTGACCGGCAATAGCAATCAGCCCCAGCATTTT.